These T cell receptor beta chains were read from a single sample in a study of blood T cells in healthy people across ages. TCRdb re-derived calls from the 5' RACE reads in MiXCR, one entry per CDR3 protein. The sample has around 850,000 distinct CDR3 sequences, about 37% seen once. The sequenced sample consisted of blood. Every receptor here comes from a man between 18 and 29 years old in good health. Each CDR3 is given with its conserved first and last residue. A D gene is named only where the DNA matches it firmly. Expanded clones get a size class; other rows say once, few or many, or leave the size out.

-	TRBJ2-1	TRBV7-9	-	17	CASSPSARRPSYNEQFF	TGTGCCAGCAGCCCCTCGGCCAGACGCCCTTCCTACAATGAGCAGTTCTTC
-	TRBJ1-3	TRBV4-3	-	15	CASSQIDPSGNTIYF	TGCGCCAGCAGCCAGATAGACCCCTCTGGAAACACCATATATTTT
-	TRBJ2-1	TRBV7-9	many	15	CASIRKDGSYNEQFF	TGTGCCAGCATCAGGAAGGACGGCTCCTACAATGAGCAGTTCTTC
-	TRBJ1-4	TRBV5-1	many	11	CASSPNGKLFF	TGCGCCAGCAGCCCGAACGGAAAACTGTTTTTT
TRBD2	TRBJ2-5	TRBV20-1	few	12	CSASRLAETQYF	TGCAGTGCTAGCAGACTAGCAGAGACCCAGTACTTC
-	TRBJ2-1	TRBV7-9	-	16	CASSHLTSNGYNEQFF	TGTGCCAGCAGCCACCTAACTAGTAACGGGTACAATGAGCAGTTCTTC
-	TRBJ1-1	TRBV12-3/TRBV12-4	many	11	CASSSGTEAFF	TGTGCCAGCAGCTCCGGCACTGAAGCTTTCTTT
-	TRBJ1-1	TRBV6-5	-	15	CASSTLRTAAPEAFF	TGTGCCAGCAGTACCCTCCGGACCGCCGCGCCTGAAGCTTTCTTT
TRBD1	TRBJ1-2	TRBV7-2	-	15	CASSPHAGTDYGYTF	TGTGCCAGCAGCCCTCATGCCGGGACAGACTATGGCTACACCTTC
-	TRBJ1-2	TRBV20-1	once	13	CSAPREQGYGYTF	TGCAGTGCCCCTAGAGAGCAAGGCTATGGCTACACCTTC
TRBD1	TRBJ1-1	TRBV12-3/TRBV12-4	-	14	CASSVDRGDTEAFF	TGTGCCAGCAGTGTTGACAGGGGAGACACTGAAGCTTTCTTT
TRBD1	TRBJ2-1	TRBV7-3	-	15	CASGARDRGPGEQFF	TGTGCCAGCGGCGCCCGGGACAGGGGTCCCGGCGAGCAGTTCTTC
-	TRBJ2-7	TRBV20-1	-	12	CSATDESYEQYF	TGCAGTGCTACCGACGAAAGCTACGAGCAGTACTTC
-	TRBJ2-1	TRBV20-1	few	16	CSARDYPMSSHNEQFF	TGCAGTGCTAGAGATTATCCGATGAGCTCCCACAATGAGCAGTTCTTC
TRBD1	TRBJ1-2	TRBV29-1	few	12	CSVVDRAPGYTF	TGCAGCGTCGTTGACAGGGCCCCCGGCTACACCTTC
-	TRBJ2-2	TRBV4-3	-	15	CASSQFGRDTGELFF	TGCGCCAGCAGCCAATTCGGAAGGGACACCGGGGAGCTGTTTTTT
-	TRBJ1-2	TRBV6-2/TRBV6-3	few	14	CASSYSRTVNGYTF	TGTGCCAGCAGTTACTCGAGGACAGTAAATGGCTACACCTTC
-	TRBJ1-5	TRBV20-1	-	14	CSATPDPYSQPQHF	TGCAGTGCTACCCCAGACCCCTACAGTCAGCCCCAGCATTTT
TRBD1	TRBJ1-1	TRBV6-5	-	17	CASSYIEGQGEGTEAFF	TGTGCCAGCAGCTACATAGAGGGGCAGGGGGAAGGCACTGAAGCTTTCTTT
-	TRBJ2-5	TRBV7-7	few	15	CASSLTDSHQETQYF	TGTGCTAGCAGCTTAACCGACAGCCACCAGGAGACCCAGTACTTC
-	TRBJ1-5	TRBV14	few	13	CASSARALGPQHF	TGTGCCAGCAGCGCCCGGGCCTTGGGGCCCCAGCATTTT
-	TRBJ2-1	TRBV12-3/TRBV12-4	-	13	CTSSPTVGNELFF	TGTACCAGCAGCCCCACCGTCGGCAATGAGCTGTTCTTC
-	TRBJ1-1	TRBV5-5	-	14	CASSSGGRDTEAFF	TGTGCCAGCAGCTCGGGAGGAAGAGACACTGAAGCTTTCTTT
-	TRBJ1-1	TRBV5-5	few	13	CASSSPRVDKAFF	TGTGCCAGCAGCTCGCCCCGGGTTGATAAAGCTTTCTTT
-	TRBJ1-1	TRBV6-1	few	12	CASSALALGAFF	TGTGCCAGCAGCGCCTTGGCTCTCGGAGCTTTCTTT
-	TRBJ2-7	TRBV20-1	-	13	CSARLGGYNEQYF	TGCAGTGCCAGGCTGGGGGGTTACAATGAGCAGTACTTC
-	TRBJ1-2	TRBV27	many	13	CASSLSGGGSYTF	TGTGCCAGCAGTTTATCGGGCGGGGGGAGCTACACCTTC